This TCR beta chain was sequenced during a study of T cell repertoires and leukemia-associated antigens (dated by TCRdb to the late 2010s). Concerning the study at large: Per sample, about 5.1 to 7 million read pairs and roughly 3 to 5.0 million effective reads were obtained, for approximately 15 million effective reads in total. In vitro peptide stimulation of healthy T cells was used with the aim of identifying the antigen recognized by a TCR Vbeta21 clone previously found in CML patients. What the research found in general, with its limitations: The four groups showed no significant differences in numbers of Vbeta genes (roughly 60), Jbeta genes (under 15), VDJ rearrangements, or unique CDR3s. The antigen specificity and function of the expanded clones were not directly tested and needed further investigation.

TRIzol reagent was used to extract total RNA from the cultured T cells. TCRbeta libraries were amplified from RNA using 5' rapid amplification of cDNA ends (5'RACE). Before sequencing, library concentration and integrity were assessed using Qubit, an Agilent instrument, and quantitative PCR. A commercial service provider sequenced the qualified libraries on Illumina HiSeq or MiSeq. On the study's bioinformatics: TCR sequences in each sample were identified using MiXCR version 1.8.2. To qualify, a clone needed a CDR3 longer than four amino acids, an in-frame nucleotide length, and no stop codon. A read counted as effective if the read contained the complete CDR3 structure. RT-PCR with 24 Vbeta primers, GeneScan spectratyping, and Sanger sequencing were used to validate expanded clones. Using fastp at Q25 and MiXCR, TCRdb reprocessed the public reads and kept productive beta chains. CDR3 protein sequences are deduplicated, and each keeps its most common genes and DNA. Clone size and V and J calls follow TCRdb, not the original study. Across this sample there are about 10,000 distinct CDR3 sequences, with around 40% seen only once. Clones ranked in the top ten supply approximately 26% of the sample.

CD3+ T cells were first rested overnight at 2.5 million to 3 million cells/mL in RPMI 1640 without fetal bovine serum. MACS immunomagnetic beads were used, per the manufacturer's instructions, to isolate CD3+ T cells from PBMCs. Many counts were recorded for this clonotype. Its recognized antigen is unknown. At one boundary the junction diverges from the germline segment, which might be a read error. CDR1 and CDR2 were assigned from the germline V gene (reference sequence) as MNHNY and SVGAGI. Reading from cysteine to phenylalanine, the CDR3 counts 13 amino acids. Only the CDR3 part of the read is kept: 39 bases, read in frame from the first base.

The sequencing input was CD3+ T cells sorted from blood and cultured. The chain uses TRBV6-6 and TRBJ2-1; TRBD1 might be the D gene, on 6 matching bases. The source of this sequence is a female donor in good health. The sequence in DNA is TGTGCCAGCAGTTACCTGAACAGGGAACATTCGTCCTTC. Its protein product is CASSYLNREHSSF.